This T cell receptor beta chain was observed in a study of cytomegalovirus exposure and HLA in healthy donors. Some clones are missing from TCRdb's copy, which holds only in-frame ones; the method was immunoSEQ multiplex PCR. This sample yields 300,000 to 450,000 clones, of which roughly 85% are seen a single time; over 0.75% belongs to the top ten. Germline V gene data show CDR1 as KGHSH and CDR2 as LQKENI. The CDR3 has 15 amino acids. V lost 5 bases, J lost 3 bases, and 13 bases lay in between. The sample comprised PBMCs. This rearrangement joins TRBV18 to TRBJ2-2, with a weak D call TRBD2 (7 bases). This receptor was obtained from a woman in her late teens or twenties in good health and CMV-seronegative. The CDR3 loop reads CASSSGAGDTGELFF. The CDR3 DNA is TGTGCCAGCTCATCAGGGGCGGGAGACACCGGGGAGCTGTTTTTT.